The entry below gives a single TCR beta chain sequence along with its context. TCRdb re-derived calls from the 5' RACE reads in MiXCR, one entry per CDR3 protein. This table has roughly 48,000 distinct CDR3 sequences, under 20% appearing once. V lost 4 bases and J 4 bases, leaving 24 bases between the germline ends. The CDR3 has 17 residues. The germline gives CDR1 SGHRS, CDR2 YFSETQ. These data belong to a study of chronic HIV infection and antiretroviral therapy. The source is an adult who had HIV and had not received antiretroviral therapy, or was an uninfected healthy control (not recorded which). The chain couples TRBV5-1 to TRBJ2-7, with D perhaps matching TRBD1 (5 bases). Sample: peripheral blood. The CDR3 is CASSPEGAGWASYEQYF. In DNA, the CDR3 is TGCGCCAGCAGCCCGGAAGGGGCAGGGTGGGCCTCATACGAGCAGTACTTC. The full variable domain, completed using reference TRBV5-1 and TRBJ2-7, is KAGVTQTPRYLIKTRGQQVTLSCSPISGHRSVSWYQQTPGQGLQFLFEYFSETQRNKGNFPGRFSGRQFSNSRSEMNVSTLELGDSALYLCASSPEGAGWASYEQYFGPGTRLTVT.